This entry describes one T cell receptor (beta chain). The antigen remains unidentified. PCR employed 60 Vbeta and 13 Jbeta primers. Clones were sequenced by immunoSEQ multiplex PCR, and TCRdb holds only the in-frame ones, with some missing. In total, the table holds 130,000 or so clones. The CDR3 covers 16 residues. Trimming cost V 1 base and J 1 base, with 14 bases left between them. Germline-derived CDR1 and CDR2 are MGHRA and YSYEKL. This sample was taken from a study of cytomegalovirus exposure and HLA in healthy donors. Findings and caveats of the study: TCR beta sequences reportedly predicted most subjects' HLA-A and HLA-B alleles accurately. Sequencing probably produced one cluster of sequence variants that were highly shared. In a later analysis, at a false discovery rate of 0.05, roughly 18,000 TCR beta sequences were associated with HLA alleles.

The TCR originated in a woman aged 18 to 35 in good health and CMV-seronegative. The V call is TRBV4-1, the J call TRBJ2-7, with D perhaps TRBD1 (7 bases). Specimen: PBMCs. CDR3 region: CASSQGATGRSYEQYF. As DNA, the CDR3 is TGCGCCAGCAGCCAAGGGGCGACAGGGAGGTCCTACGAGCAGTACTTC.